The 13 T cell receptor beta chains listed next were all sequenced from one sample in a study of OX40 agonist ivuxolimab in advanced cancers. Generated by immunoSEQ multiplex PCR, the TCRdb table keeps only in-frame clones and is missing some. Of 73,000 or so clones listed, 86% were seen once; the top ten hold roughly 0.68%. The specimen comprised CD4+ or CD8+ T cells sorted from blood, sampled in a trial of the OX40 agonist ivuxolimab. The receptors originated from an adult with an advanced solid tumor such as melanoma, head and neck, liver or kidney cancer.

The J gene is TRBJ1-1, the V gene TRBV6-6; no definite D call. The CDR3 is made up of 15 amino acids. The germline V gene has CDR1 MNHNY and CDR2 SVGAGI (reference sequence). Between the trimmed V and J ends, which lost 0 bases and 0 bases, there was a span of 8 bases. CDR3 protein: CASSYSIGLNTEAFF. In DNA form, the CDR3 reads TGTGCCAGCAGTTACTCGATTGGCTTGAACACTGAAGCTTTCTTT.

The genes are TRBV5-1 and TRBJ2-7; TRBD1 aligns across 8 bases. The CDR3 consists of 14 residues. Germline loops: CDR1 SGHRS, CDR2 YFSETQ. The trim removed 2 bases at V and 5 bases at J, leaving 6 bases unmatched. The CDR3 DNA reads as TGCGCCAGCAGCTTAACAGGGGGTAGCAACGAGCAGTACTTC. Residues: CASSLTGGSNEQYF.

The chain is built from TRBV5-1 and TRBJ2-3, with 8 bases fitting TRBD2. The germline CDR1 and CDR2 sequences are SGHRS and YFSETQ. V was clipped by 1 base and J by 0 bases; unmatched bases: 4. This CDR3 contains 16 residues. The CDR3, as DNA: TGCGCCAGCAGCTTGCCTAGCGGGCAGAGCACAGATACGCAGTATTTT. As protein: CASSLPSGQSTDTQYF.

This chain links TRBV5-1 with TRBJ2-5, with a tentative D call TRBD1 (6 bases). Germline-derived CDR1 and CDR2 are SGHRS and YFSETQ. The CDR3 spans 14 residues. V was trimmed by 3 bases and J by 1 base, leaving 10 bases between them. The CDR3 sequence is CASSSYRVQETQYF. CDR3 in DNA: TGCGCCAGCAGCTCATACAGGGTCCAAGAGACCCAGTACTTC.

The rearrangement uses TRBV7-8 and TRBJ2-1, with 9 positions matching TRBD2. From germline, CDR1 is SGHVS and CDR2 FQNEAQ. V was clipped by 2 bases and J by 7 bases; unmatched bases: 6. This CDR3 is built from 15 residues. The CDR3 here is CASSLKSLAGNEQFF. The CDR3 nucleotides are TGTGCCAGCAGCTTAAAGTCCCTAGCGGGGAATGAGCAGTTCTTC.

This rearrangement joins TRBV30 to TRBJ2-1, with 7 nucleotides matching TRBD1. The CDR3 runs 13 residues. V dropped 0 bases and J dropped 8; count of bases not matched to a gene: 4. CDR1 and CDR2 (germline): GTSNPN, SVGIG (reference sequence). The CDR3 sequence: CAWSVRGLDEQFF. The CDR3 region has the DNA TGTGCCTGGAGTGTAAGGGGGCTGGATGAGCAGTTCTTC.

CDR3 bases: TGTGCCAGCAGTCAAGGGACAAGAGGCACTGAAGCTTTCTTT. Translation: CASSQGTRGTEAFF. This chain links TRBV27 with TRBJ1-1; D is possibly TRBD1 (6 bases). Germline V CDR1 and CDR2: MNHEY, SMNVEV (reference sequence). Trimming pared 5 bases from V and 4 bases from J, leaving 14 bases between. CDR3 size: 14 residues.

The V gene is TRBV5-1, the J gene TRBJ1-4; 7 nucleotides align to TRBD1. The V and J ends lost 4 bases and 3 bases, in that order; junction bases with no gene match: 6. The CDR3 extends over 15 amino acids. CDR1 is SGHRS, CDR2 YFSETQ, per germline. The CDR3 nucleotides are TGCGCCAGCAGCGCGTACAGGGGTCCTAATGAAAAACTGTTTTTT. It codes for CASSAYRGPNEKLFF.

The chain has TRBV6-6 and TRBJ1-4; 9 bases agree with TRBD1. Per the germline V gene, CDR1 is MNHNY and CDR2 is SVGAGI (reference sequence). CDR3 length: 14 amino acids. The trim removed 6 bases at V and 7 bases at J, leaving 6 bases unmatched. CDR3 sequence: CASSPGTGLEKLFF. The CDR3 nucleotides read TGTGCCAGCAGCCCCGGGACAGGGCTTGAAAAACTGTTTTTT.

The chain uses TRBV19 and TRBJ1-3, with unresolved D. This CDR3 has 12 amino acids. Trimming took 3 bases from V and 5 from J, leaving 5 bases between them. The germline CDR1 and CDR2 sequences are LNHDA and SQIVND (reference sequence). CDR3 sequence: CASSMLRNTIYF. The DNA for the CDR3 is TGTGCCAGTAGTATGCTACGAAACACCATATATTTT.

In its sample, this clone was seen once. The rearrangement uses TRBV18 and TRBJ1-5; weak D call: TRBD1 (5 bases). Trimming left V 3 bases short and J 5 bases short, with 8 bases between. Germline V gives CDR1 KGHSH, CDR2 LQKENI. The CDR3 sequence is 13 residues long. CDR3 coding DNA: TGTGCCAGCTCACCGGGCAGGGATCAGCCCCAGCATTTT. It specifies CASSPGRDQPQHF.

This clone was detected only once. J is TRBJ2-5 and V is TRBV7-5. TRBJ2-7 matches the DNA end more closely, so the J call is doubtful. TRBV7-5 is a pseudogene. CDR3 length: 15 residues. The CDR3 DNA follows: TGTGCCAGAAGCTTACAATCACCAGTCTCCTACGAGCAGTACTTC. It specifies CARSLQSPVSYEQYF.

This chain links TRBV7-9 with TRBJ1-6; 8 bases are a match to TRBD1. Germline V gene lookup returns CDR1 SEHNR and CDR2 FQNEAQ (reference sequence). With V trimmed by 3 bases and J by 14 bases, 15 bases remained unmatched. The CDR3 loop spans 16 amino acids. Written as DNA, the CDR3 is TGTGCCAGCAGCTTTGGTCCGGGACAGGTCCTTGGGGCCCTCCACTTT. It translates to CASSFGPGQVLGALHF.